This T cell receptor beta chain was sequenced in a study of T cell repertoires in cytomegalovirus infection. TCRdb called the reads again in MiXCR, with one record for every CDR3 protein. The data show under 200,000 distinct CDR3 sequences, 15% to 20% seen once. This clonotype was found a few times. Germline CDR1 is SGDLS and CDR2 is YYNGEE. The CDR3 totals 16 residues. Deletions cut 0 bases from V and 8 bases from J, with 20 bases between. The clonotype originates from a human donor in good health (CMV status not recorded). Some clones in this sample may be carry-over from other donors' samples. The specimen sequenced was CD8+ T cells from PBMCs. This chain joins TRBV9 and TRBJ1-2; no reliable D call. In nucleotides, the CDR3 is TGTGCCAGCAGCGTAGACGGAGGACGGAGTCTCAACGGCTACACCTTC. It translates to CASSVDGGRSLNGYTF.